The 8 T cell receptor beta chains below all came from one sample that was sequenced in a study of neurological immune-mediated disorders. TCRdb reprocessed the 5' RACE reads via MiXCR and lists one record per CDR3 protein. The sample lists more than 70,000 distinct CDR3 sequences, over 9% seen once, with about 1.8% in the top ten. Input material: PBMCs. These receptors came from a man in his forties or fifties in good health.

V usage is TRBV6-6 and J usage is TRBJ1-3, with 7 bases lining up with TRBD1. V trimming: 8 bases; J trimming: 2 bases; junction bases outside the gene matches: 12. The germline V gene encodes CDR1 MNHNY and CDR2 SVGAGI (reference sequence). The CDR3 has 16 amino acids. The CDR3 reads CASGYPPTGTGNTIYF. The CDR3 bases are TGTGCCAGCGGGTACCCCCCGACAGGGACTGGAAACACCATATATTTT.

This clonotype was observed many times. This chain joins TRBV5-1 and TRBJ2-7, with TRBD1 identical over 9 bases. The CDR3 sequence is 16 residues long. The V gene's germline CDR1 is SGHRS and CDR2 YFSETQ. V was clipped by 4 bases and J by 0 bases; unmatched bases: 8. The CDR3 DNA follows: TGCGCCAGCAGCGGGGGACAGGGAAGTACCTCCTACGAGCAGTACTTC. This encodes CASSGGQGSTSYEQYF.

This clonotype was observed at least ten times. The chain couples TRBV20-1 to TRBJ2-5; D unclear. The CDR3 has 14 residues. V dropped 3 bases and J dropped 5 bases, with 16 bases sitting between them. Germline lookup yields CDR1 DFQATT and CDR2 SNEGSKA (reference sequence). CDR3: CSARLDVGLETQYF. CDR3 DNA: TGCAGTGCTAGGCTAGATGTGGGGTTGGAGACCCAGTACTTC.

This clonotype was picked up many times. The V call is TRBV12-3 or TRBV12-4, the J call TRBJ1-5; no reliable D call. The V end was cut by 2 bases, the J end by 6 bases, with 8 bases between. The CDR3 consists of 13 residues. The CDR3 nucleotides read TGTGCCAGCAGTTTACTGTCCGGTCAGCCCCAGCATTTT. Translating gives CASSLLSGQPQHF.

This clonotype showed up just a few times. A much larger clone sits a single nucleotide away, making a read error possible. Written as DNA, the CDR3 is TGCGCCAGCAGCGGGTCCGGGACAGGGGAAATCGGGGAGCTGTTTTTT. Its protein product is CASSGSGTGEIGELFF. J is TRBJ2-2 and V is TRBV5-1; 10 nucleotides match TRBD1. The CDR3 is 16 residues long. J lost 7 bases, V lost 4 bases, and 10 bases had no gene match. Looked up from germline, CDR1 is SGHRS and CDR2 is YFSETQ.

The chain links TRBV7-2 to TRBJ2-2, with TRBD1 matching over 9 bases. The V and J ends lost 5 bases and 4 bases, in that order; junction bases with no gene match: 5. This CDR3 region has 15 residues. The germline V gene encodes CDR1 SGHTA and CDR2 FQGNSA. The CDR3 DNA reads as TGTGCCAGCAGCCCAACAGGGGGCGGCACCGGGGAGCTGTTTTTT. Translating it yields CASSPTGGGTGELFF.

This clonotype came up many times. The chain employs TRBV7-3 and TRBJ2-1; D is possibly TRBD1 (5 bases). CDR1 SGHTA and CDR2 FQGTGA come from the germline V gene. V was shortened by 2 bases and J by 5 bases, with 13 bases between the two germline ends. This CDR3 has 15 residues. The CDR3 here is CASSLSAGNDNEQFF. The CDR3 coding sequence is TGTGCCAGCAGCTTATCGGCAGGGAATGACAATGAGCAGTTCTTC.

This clonotype has a count of ten or more. This sequence joins TRBV7-3 and TRBJ2-7, with D uncertain. V was pared by 1 base and J by 3 bases, with 7 bases between. CDR1 is SGHTA and CDR2 is FQGTGA in the germline V gene. CDR3 size: 13 residues. Here the CDR3 reads CASSLSSSYEQYF. DNA of the CDR3: TGTGCCAGCAGCTTAAGTAGCAGCTACGAGCAGTACTTC.